Listed here is a single T cell receptor beta chain. Generated by immunoSEQ multiplex PCR, the TCRdb table keeps only in-frame clones and is missing some. The data show some 19,000 clones, around 40% seen once. Germline V gene lookup returns CDR1 SEHNR and CDR2 FQNEAQ (reference sequence). This CDR3 has 13 amino acids. Trimming removed 4 bases from V and 2 bases from J, with 9 bases in between. The entry originates in a study of graft-versus-host responses after intestinal transplantation. The specimen was alloreactive CD4+ T cells from a mixed lymphocyte reaction culture, collected before transplantation. Subset given: CFSE-low proliferating T cells sorted from roughly six-day pre-transplant mixed lymphocyte reaction (GvH or HvG direction). The rearrangement uses TRBV7-9 and TRBJ2-7; no definite D call. This clonotype originated in a human patient who was an organ donor for intestinal transplantation. CDR3 coding DNA: TGTGCCAGCAGCTACGGTAGGACCTACGAGCAGTACTTC. It translates to CASSYGRTYEQYF.